One and the same sample provided the 12 T cell receptor beta chains below, sequenced in a study of blood T cell repertoires in COVID-19. Measured with immunoSEQ multiplex PCR; TCRdb has only the in-frame clones, and not every one. The data contain 250,000 to 300,000 clones, about 86% of them singletons. Sequenced input: peripheral blood. The receptors derive from a man between 18 and 29 years old with active or convalescent COVID-19.

The chain couples TRBV7-6 to TRBJ2-7; 7 bases agree with TRBD1. The CDR3 totals 13 residues. Trimming at V came to 3 bases and at J to 4 bases, leaving 3 bases not matched to a gene. Germline CDR1 reads SGHVS; CDR2 reads FNYEAQ. CDR3 coding DNA: TGTGCCAGCAGCTTCGGGACAGAGTACGAGCAGTACTTC. Its protein product is CASSFGTEYEQYF.

In DNA form, the CDR3 reads TGTGCCAGCAGTATACAAGGGGGCCATCAGCCCCAGCATTTT. Translating it yields CASSIQGGHQPQHF. The chain uses TRBV27 and TRBJ1-5, with TRBD1 matching over 7 bases. With V trimmed by 5 bases and J by 5 bases, 6 bases remained unmatched. Germline V gene lookup returns CDR1 MNHEY and CDR2 SMNVEV (reference sequence). The CDR3 runs 14 residues.

A note on this clone: Compared with germline, one end of the junction differs, possibly owing to a read error. The rearrangement links TRBV7-7 to TRBJ2-1; D might be TRBD2 (7 bases). The CDR3 sequence is 13 residues long. Germline assignment: CDR1 SSHAT and CDR2 FNYEAQ (reference sequence). The CDR3 sequence: CASSLSRGGEQFF. The CDR3 nucleotides read TGTGCTAGCAGCTTAAGTAGGGGGGGTGAGCAGTTCTTC.

This clone was counted a single time. The V call is TRBV5-6, the J call TRBJ1-3; no firm D call. CDR3 length: 14 amino acids. Germline V gene data show CDR1 as SGHDT and CDR2 as YYEEEE. Trimming cost V 1 base and J 3 bases, with 8 bases left between them. The CDR3 bases are TGTGCCAGCAGCTTGAATCTCCTTGGAAACACCATATATTTT. Its protein product is CASSLNLLGNTIYF.

The chain joins TRBV5-4 to TRBJ1-4; D remains ambiguous. Trimming pared 3 bases from V and 5 bases from J, leaving 11 bases between. Per germline, CDR1 SGHNT and CDR2 YYREEE (reference sequence). The CDR3 has 14 residues. CDR3 coding DNA: TGTGCCAGCAGCTCCCCCTACGAGAATGAAAAACTGTTTTTT. Amino acids: CASSSPYENEKLFF.

The chain carries TRBV28 and TRBJ2-6; 7 nucleotides match TRBD1. This CDR3 contains 16 residues. The germline V gene has CDR1 MDHEN and CDR2 SYDVKM. J lost 0 bases, V lost 6 bases, and 5 bases had no gene match. The CDR3 DNA reads as TGTGCCAGCAGCAGGGACAGCCTCTCTGGGGCCAACGTCCTGACTTTC. It is translated as CASSRDSLSGANVLTF.

The chain carries TRBV11-1 and TRBJ2-2; D is possibly TRBD1 (5 bases). Germline CDR1 reads SGHAT; CDR2 reads FQDESV (reference sequence). Trimming stripped 5 bases from V and 1 base from J, with 5 bases between. This CDR3 comprises 13 residues. The CDR3 DNA follows: TGTGCCAGCAGCACAGGGAACACCGGGGAGCTGTTTTTT. This gives the protein CASSTGNTGELFF. The full variable domain, with the rest looked up from reference TRBV11-1 and TRBJ2-2, is EAEVAQSPRYKITEKSQAVAFWCDPISGHATLYWYRQILGQGPELLVQFQDESVVDDSQLPKDRFSAERLKGVDSTLKIQPAELGDSAMYLCASSTGNTGELFFGEGSRLTVL.

This chain uses TRBV27 with TRBJ2-1; 9 bases align to TRBD2. The CDR3 contains 17 residues. The germline V gene encodes CDR1 MNHEY and CDR2 SMNVEV (reference sequence). The junction had 19 bases not matched to a gene; V was cut back by 10 bases and J by 6 bases. For the CDR3, the DNA is TGTGCCACGCCACCTCTATCCGGGACTAGCTCTTGCAATGAGCAGTTCTTC. The encoded protein is CATPPLSGTSSCNEQFF.

The chain combines TRBV7-2 with TRBJ2-3, with 10 bases identical to TRBD2. V gave up 6 bases and J gave up 2 bases; unmatched junction bases: 11. The germline V gene has CDR1 SGHTA and CDR2 FQGNSA. This CDR3 region has 17 residues. In nucleotides, the CDR3 is TGTGCCAGCAGGACGAGACTAGCGGGTCTTACCACAGATACGCAGTATTTT. Translating gives CASRTRLAGLTTDTQYF.

This chain connects TRBV11-2 to TRBJ1-4; D possibly corresponds to TRBD1 (6 bases). V lost 5 bases and J lost 3, with 13 bases in between. The CDR3 runs to 15 residues. The V gene's germline CDR1 is SGHAT and CDR2 FQNNGV. CDR3 amino acids: CASSPAGQPNEKLFF. Here the CDR3 DNA reads TGTGCCAGCAGCCCCGCCGGACAGCCTAATGAAAAACTGTTTTTT.

Regarding this clone: Other nucleotide sequences in the sample specify the same CDR3. The V call is TRBV5-8, the J call TRBJ1-1; a weak D match, TRBD1 (6 bases). The CDR3 spans 14 residues. Germline V lookup: CDR1 SGHTS, CDR2 YDEGEE. Trimming stripped 3 bases from V and 4 bases from J, with 13 bases between. This chain's CDR3 is CASSWGRDGTEAFF. Written as DNA, the CDR3 is TGTGCCAGCAGCTGGGGGCGTGATGGCACTGAAGCTTTCTTT.

Of note for this clone: Other nucleotide sequences in the sample specify the same CDR3. The J gene is TRBJ1-2, the V gene TRBV2; D gene ambiguous. V was cut by 4 bases and J by 2 bases, with 8 bases left in between. Germline V gene sequence: CDR1 SNHLY, CDR2 FYNNEI. The CDR3 runs to 13 residues. This CDR3 reads CASSGTENYGYTF. The CDR3 DNA follows: TGTGCCAGCAGTGGTACGGAGAACTATGGCTACACCTTC.